What follows describes a single T cell receptor beta chain. Here immunoSEQ multiplex PCR was the method, and the copy in TCRdb shows in-frame clones only, minus some. Here the sample spans roughly 120,000 clones, over 75% being singletons. The record originates from a study of cytomegalovirus exposure and HLA in healthy donors. As for the study in general: The 550 to 700 first-cohort repertoires and the 110 or so validation repertoires shared the same platform, a later analysis reported.

CDR1 MNHNS and CDR2 SASEGT come from the germline V gene. The CDR3 runs 15 residues. V lost 4 bases and J lost 5; bases outside the gene matches: 5. The source is a woman aged 18-29 years in good health and CMV-seropositive. Sequencing used PBMCs. V usage is TRBV6-1 and J usage is TRBJ2-2; the match to TRBD1 covers 9 bases. The CDR3 loop reads CASSVRTGVTGELFF. The CDR3 DNA is TGTGCCAGCAGTGTGAGGACAGGGGTTACCGGGGAGCTGTTTTTT.